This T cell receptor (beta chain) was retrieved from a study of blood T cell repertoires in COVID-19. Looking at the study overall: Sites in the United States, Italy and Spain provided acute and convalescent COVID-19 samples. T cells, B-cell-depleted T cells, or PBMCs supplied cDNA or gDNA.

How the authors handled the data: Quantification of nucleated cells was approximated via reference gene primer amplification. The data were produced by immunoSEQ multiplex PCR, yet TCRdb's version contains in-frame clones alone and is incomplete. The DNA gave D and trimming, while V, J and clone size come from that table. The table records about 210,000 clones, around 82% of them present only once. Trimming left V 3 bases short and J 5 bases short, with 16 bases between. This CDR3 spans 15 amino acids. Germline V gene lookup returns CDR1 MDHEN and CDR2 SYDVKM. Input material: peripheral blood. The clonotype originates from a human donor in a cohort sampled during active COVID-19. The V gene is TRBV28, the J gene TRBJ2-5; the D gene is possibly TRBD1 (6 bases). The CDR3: CASSLTSGVWETQYF. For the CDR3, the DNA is TGTGCCAGCAGTTTGACATCAGGGGTATGGGAGACCCAGTACTTC. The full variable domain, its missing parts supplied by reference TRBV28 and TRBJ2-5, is DVKVTQSSRYLVKRTGEKVFLECVQDMDHENMFWYRQDPGLGLRLIYFSYDVKMKEKGDIPEGYSVSREKKERFSLILESASTNQTSMYLCASSLTSGVWETQYFGPGTRLLVL.